The rows below give T cell receptor beta chains drawn from one sample of a study of T-cell reconstitution after alpha-beta-depleted transplantation in children. TCRdb recomputed calls from the PCR reads with MiXCR, one row per CDR3 protein. The profile shows some 550,000 distinct CDR3 sequences, roughly 23% of them singletons. The sequencing here drew on PBMCs, mostly from graft donor cells, taken 360 days after TCRalphabeta/CD19-depleted stem cell transplant. These receptors all stem from a boy under two years old who had a stem cell transplant for acute myeloid leukemia, so the T cells may come from the graft donor. Both conserved end residues are part of each CDR3. Each record gives: D gene, V gene, clone size, J gene, CDR3 DNA, CDR3 protein. D genes are given only for firm matches. A clone size is listed for some rows: how often the clone was seen (once, few, many), or a class if it is expanded.

d_call: .; v_call: TRBV10-3; clone_size: .; j_call: TRBJ2-5; cdr3_nt: TGTGCCATACAGAGGGGGGAGACCCAGTACTTC; cdr3_aa: CAIQRGETQYF
d_call: .; v_call: TRBV29-1; clone_size: .; j_call: TRBJ1-1; cdr3_nt: TGCAGCGCAAGGGACCCCCAGAACACTGAAGCTTTCTTT; cdr3_aa: CSARDPQNTEAFF
d_call: .; v_call: TRBV27; clone_size: few; j_call: TRBJ1-4; cdr3_nt: TGTGCCAGCAGTCTTATAACCGGCGAAAAACTGTTTTTT; cdr3_aa: CASSLITGEKLFF
d_call: TRBD2; v_call: TRBV28; clone_size: few; j_call: TRBJ2-6; cdr3_nt: TGTGCCAGCACCATTGGGGGGGCTGGGGCCAACGTCCTGACTTTC; cdr3_aa: CASTIGGAGANVLTF
d_call: TRBD1; v_call: TRBV29-1; clone_size: .; j_call: TRBJ2-4; cdr3_nt: TGCAGCGTTGAATCGGGGACAGGGGACATTCAGTACTTC; cdr3_aa: CSVESGTGDIQYF
d_call: .; v_call: TRBV20-1; clone_size: .; j_call: TRBJ2-3; cdr3_nt: TGCAGTGCTATCGTCAGGGTCGGAGATACGCAGTATTTT; cdr3_aa: CSAIVRVGDTQYF
d_call: .; v_call: TRBV21-1; clone_size: .; j_call: TRBJ1-1; cdr3_nt: TGTGCCAGCAGGTCAAGGGCGGAGAAAAGGGATGAAGCTTTCTTT; cdr3_aa: CASRSRAEKRDEAFF
d_call: .; v_call: TRBV10-2; clone_size: .; j_call: TRBJ2-3; cdr3_nt: TGCGCCAGCGCCACCCCGAGGGTCACAGATACGCAGTATTTT; cdr3_aa: CASATPRVTDTQYF
d_call: .; v_call: TRBV12-3/TRBV12-4; clone_size: many; j_call: TRBJ2-3; cdr3_nt: TGTGCCTGTCTTCCGGCTAGCGGCACAGATACGCAGTATTTT; cdr3_aa: CACLPASGTDTQYF
d_call: .; v_call: TRBV25-1; clone_size: .; j_call: TRBJ2-3; cdr3_nt: TGTGCCAGCAGTGACTCCAGTGGTTACACAGATACGCAGTATTTT; cdr3_aa: CASSDSSGYTDTQYF
d_call: .; v_call: TRBV19; clone_size: .; j_call: TRBJ2-1; cdr3_nt: TGTGCCAGTAGGGCGGGAACAGGGGCCTACAATGAGCAGTTCTTC; cdr3_aa: CASRAGTGAYNEQFF
d_call: .; v_call: TRBV7-6; clone_size: few; j_call: TRBJ2-1; cdr3_nt: TGTGCCAGCAGCTTACGGCCTGCAGGGCCCCATGAGCAGTTCTTC; cdr3_aa: CASSLRPAGPHEQFF
d_call: TRBD2; v_call: TRBV5-1; clone_size: many; j_call: TRBJ2-5; cdr3_nt: TGCGCCAGCAGACCACTAGCGGGGGCAGAGACCCAGTACTTC; cdr3_aa: CASRPLAGAETQYF
d_call: TRBD1; v_call: TRBV24-1; clone_size: .; j_call: TRBJ1-2; cdr3_nt: TGTGCCACCAGTGATCCTCGACAGGGTGCTAACTATGGCTACACCTTC; cdr3_aa: CATSDPRQGANYGYTF
d_call: .; v_call: TRBV6-1; clone_size: few; j_call: TRBJ1-1; cdr3_nt: TGTGCCGCGCCAGGGGCAGGGCCGAACACTGAAGCTTTCTTT; cdr3_aa: CAAPGAGPNTEAFF
d_call: .; v_call: TRBV11-2; clone_size: .; j_call: TRBJ1-5; cdr3_nt: TGTGCCAGCAGCTTAGTAGGGGTACATGCCGATAGCAATCAGCCCCAGCATTTT; cdr3_aa: CASSLVGVHADSNQPQHF
d_call: .; v_call: TRBV20-1; clone_size: few; j_call: TRBJ1-5; cdr3_nt: TGCAGTGCTATCGGACGGCATAGCAATCAGCCCCAGCATTTT; cdr3_aa: CSAIGRHSNQPQHF
d_call: .; v_call: TRBV4-1; clone_size: many; j_call: TRBJ2-3; cdr3_nt: TGCGCCAGCAGCCAAGAAAGCGGACTAAGCACAGATACGCAGTATTTT; cdr3_aa: CASSQESGLSTDTQYF
d_call: .; v_call: TRBV20-1; clone_size: few; j_call: TRBJ2-1; cdr3_nt: TGCAGTGCTAGAGAGTGGGGACTTGAGCAGTTCTTC; cdr3_aa: CSAREWGLEQFF
d_call: .; v_call: TRBV7-3; clone_size: many; j_call: TRBJ2-1; cdr3_nt: TGTGCCAGCAGCTCAAGGGGTCTGCCCCAGTTCTTC; cdr3_aa: CASSSRGLPQFF
d_call: .; v_call: TRBV3-1; clone_size: .; j_call: TRBJ2-1; cdr3_nt: TGTGCCAGCAGCCAAGAAGGGGCTATCTCACAGGCTGATGAGCAGTTCTTC; cdr3_aa: CASSQEGAISQADEQFF
d_call: .; v_call: TRBV7-2; clone_size: few; j_call: TRBJ2-2; cdr3_nt: TGTGCCAGCAGCTTAGCGCCAGGGTTTGACACCGGGGAGCTGTTTTTT; cdr3_aa: CASSLAPGFDTGELFF
d_call: .; v_call: TRBV10-2; clone_size: few; j_call: TRBJ2-6; cdr3_nt: TGCGCCAGCAGTGAGTCGGCAACTGGGGCCAACGTCCTGACTTTC; cdr3_aa: CASSESATGANVLTF
d_call: TRBD2; v_call: TRBV12-3/TRBV12-4; clone_size: .; j_call: TRBJ2-5; cdr3_nt: TGTGCCAGCAGTTTATACCCTAGCGGGGACCCAGAGACCCAGTACTTC; cdr3_aa: CASSLYPSGDPETQYF
d_call: TRBD2; v_call: TRBV5-1; clone_size: few; j_call: TRBJ2-2; cdr3_nt: TGCGCCACCTCCACCGGGACTAAGAACACCGGGGAGCTGTTTTTT; cdr3_aa: CATSTGTKNTGELFF
d_call: TRBD1; v_call: TRBV27; clone_size: many; j_call: TRBJ2-5; cdr3_nt: TGTGCCAGCAGTCCAGGGGGCGAGGAGACCCAGTACTTC; cdr3_aa: CASSPGGEETQYF
d_call: TRBD1; v_call: TRBV27; clone_size: many; j_call: TRBJ2-2; cdr3_nt: TGTGCCAGCACCTCGGGGATACAGGGGAACGGGGAGCTGTTTTTT; cdr3_aa: CASTSGIQGNGELFF